This TCR beta chain was captured by sequencing in a study of CD8+CD57+ T cells in acquired aplastic anemia (dated by TCRdb to about 2018). With respect to the entire study: A mean of around 3.3 ug of DNA, ranging from roughly 0.2 to 30 ug, was extracted from sorted CD4+ and CD8+ cells. An average of approximately 10 million reads for CD4+ cells and around 11 million reads for CD8+ cells was obtained from healthy donor samples.

To note about this clonotype: Its antigen target is currently unknown. Base qualities are missing; no much larger clone stands one base away.

Genomic DNA was used as template for profiling of TCR beta VDJ combinations and CDR3 sequences. TCR repertoire sequencing was run on an Illumina HiSeq 2000. In the original analysis: Repertoires were assessed using TRBV/TRBJ rearrangement plots, CDR3 size and DJ length profiles, and Simpson's diversity index. The most abundant DNA sequence in the deep sequencing data was defined as the immunodominant clone. CDR3 amino acid sequences were checked for sharing across subjects and were also compared against the VDJdb database and published repertoires. TCRdb applied fastp at Q25 and MiXCR to the public reads, then kept only in-frame beta chains. Identical CDR3 proteins give one entry, which carries the most common genes and DNA. What appears here as the V and J calls and clone size reflects TCRdb's work, not the paper's. The sample data list 180,000 or so distinct CDR3 sequences, and about 47% of these were observed just once. Of the sample, around 3% falls within the top ten clones.

Study-wide findings and limitations: CD8+ Simpson's diversity did not differ significantly between patients and healthy controls (P=0.060). Approximately 31 CD8+ CDR3 sequences were found in both patients and controls but appeared to be highly expressed in patients and within the immunodominant clones of the patients.

In this study, sorted CD4+ and CD8+ T cells from the blood of healthy subjects and of severe aplastic anemia patients had their TCR repertoires deep-sequenced. Ficoll-Paque density gradient centrifugation was used to isolate peripheral blood mononuclear cells. CD4+ and CD8+ T cells were sorted by FACS or magnetic beads before DNA extraction. From the germline V gene (reference sequence), CDR1 is DFQATT and CDR2 is SNEGSKA. Trimming costs V 3 bases and J 0 bases, and their ends lie 11 bases apart. The CDR3, cysteine through phenylalanine, is 14 amino acids long. This entry keeps only the CDR3 DNA: 42 bases, framed from base 1.

What was sequenced was sorted CD4+, CD8+, or CD8+CD57+ T cells (not recorded which) from PBMCs. The receptor was isolated from a human donor in good health. Here the chain combines TRBV20-1 and TRBJ1-1; the D segment could be TRBD1, given 5 matching bases. Here is the DNA: TGCAGTGCTAGGGGTCGGGGCTTGAACACTGAAGCTTTCTTT. This gives the protein CSARGRGLNTEAFF.